These 7 T cell receptor beta chains came from one sample sequenced in a study of T cell responses to AZD1222 COVID-19 vaccine. Clones were sequenced by immunoSEQ multiplex PCR, and TCRdb holds only the in-frame ones, with some missing. This sample yields some 100,000 clones, of which around 90% are seen a single time; about 13% belongs to the top ten. Sequencing used peripheral blood, obtained on day 0 of MenACWY control vaccination. Source of these receptors: an adult in good health.

This sequence joins TRBV24-1 and TRBJ2-5; 7 positions match TRBD1. After removal of 6 bases from V and 2 bases from J, the junction contained 8 bases not matched to a gene. The CDR3 extends over 15 amino acids. Per germline, CDR1 KGHDR and CDR2 SFDVKD. The CDR3 region has the DNA TGTGCCACCAGTCCCGGGACAGAGGCTCAAGAGACCCAGTACTTC. Translating it yields CATSPGTEAQETQYF.

The CDR3 is CASSSRLAGDNNEQFF. The CDR3 nucleotides read TGTGCCAGCAGCTCCAGACTAGCGGGGGACAACAATGAGCAGTTCTTC. The J gene is TRBJ2-1, the V gene TRBV13; TRBD2 matches 12 bases. V dropped 4 bases and J dropped 5; count of bases not matched to a gene: 6. The CDR3 is made up of 16 amino acids. Germline CDR1 and CDR2: PRHDT and FYEKMQ (reference sequence).

The chain uses TRBV5-1 and TRBJ2-5; D not resolved. The ends were cut back, 4 bases at V and 4 bases at J, with 17 bases in the middle. The CDR3 consists of 15 residues. CDR1 and CDR2 from the germline V gene are SGHRS and YFSETQ. The CDR3 region has the DNA TGCGCCAGCAGCCCCGCGTTGTCCCGCCTAGAGACCCAGTACTTC. Protein product: CASSPALSRLETQYF.

The table lists this clone with a count of one. The rearrangement joins TRBV4-1 to TRBJ2-7, with D unresolved. Trimming took 0 bases from V and 1 from J, leaving 4 bases between them. This CDR3 spans 13 amino acids. Germline V lookup: CDR1 MGHRA, CDR2 YSYEKL. CDR3 DNA sequence: TGCGCCAGCAGCCAAGAACGATCCTACGAGCAGTACTTC. This encodes CASSQERSYEQYF.

The gene calls are TRBV19 and TRBJ1-2, with D hard to call. V lost 0 bases to trimming and J lost 8 bases, with 7 bases between them. The CDR3 runs to 12 residues. CDR1 LNHDA and CDR2 SQIVND come from the germline V gene (reference sequence). The CDR3 sequence is CASSIDARGYTF. DNA for the CDR3: TGTGCCAGTAGTATAGACGCTCGCGGCTACACCTTC.

The table lists this clone with a count of one. The CDR3 loop is CASSWSGRYNEQFF. The CDR3 DNA follows: TGTGCCAGCAGTTGGTCAGGGAGGTACAATGAGCAGTTCTTC. J is TRBJ2-1 and V is TRBV6-2 or TRBV6-3; tentative D call: TRBD2 (6 bases). Germline CDR1 reads MNHEY; CDR2 reads SVGEGT. V was cut by 4 bases and J by 4 bases, with 11 bases left in between. This CDR3 has 14 amino acids.

This chain uses TRBV7-8 with TRBJ2-1; D possibly corresponds to TRBD2 (5 bases). Germline V gene sequence: CDR1 SGHVS, CDR2 FQNEAQ. The germline V and J ends were trimmed by 5 bases and 8 bases, with 16 bases remaining between them. The CDR3 extends over 14 amino acids. CDR3 residues: CASSPYRESYEQFF. For the CDR3, the DNA is TGTGCCAGCAGCCCCTACCGGGAATCATATGAGCAGTTCTTC.